The next 30 T cell receptor beta chains were all read from a single sample in a study of PD-1 blockade in classical Hodgkin lymphoma. There was relapse after autologous stem cell transplantation in every patient, and there was variation in brentuximab vedotin exposure. The method was immunoSEQ multiplex PCR; TCRdb's version includes in-frame clones alone and lacks a portion of them. This table has 5,500 to 8,500 clones, just under 85% appearing once. Here the sequenced sample was peripheral blood mononuclear cells (PBMCs), taken at baseline. These receptors originate from a human donor with classical Hodgkin lymphoma.

The rearrangement uses TRBV15 and TRBJ2-7, with 8 bases fitting TRBD2. V gave up 5 bases and J gave up 6 bases; unmatched junction bases: 12. Germline V gene sequence: CDR1 LNHNV, CDR2 YYDKDF (reference sequence). The CDR3 extends over 15 amino acids. The CDR3 sequence: CATSSEPGGPREQYF. As DNA, the CDR3 is TGTGCCACCAGCTCAGAACCGGGAGGGCCACGCGAGCAGTACTTC.

This chain links TRBV15 with TRBJ2-5; D gene unclear. The V end was cut by 6 bases, the J end by 2 bases, with 7 bases between. This CDR3 has 12 residues. Germline assignment: CDR1 LNHNV and CDR2 YYDKDF (reference sequence). The DNA of the CDR3 is TGTGCCACCAGTTTCGGTCAAGAGACCCAGTACTTC. Its translation: CATSFGQETQYF.

This clone has only one observation. This chain uses TRBV5-1 with TRBJ2-6; D not resolved. The CDR3 is 14 residues long. CDR1 SGHRS and CDR2 YFSETQ come from the germline V gene. V dropped 5 bases and J dropped 2 bases, with 8 bases sitting between them. For the CDR3, the DNA is TGCGCCAGCAGTCAAAATACTGGGGCCAACGTCCTGACTTTC. Residues: CASSQNTGANVLTF.

The chain uses TRBV9 and TRBJ2-2; D may match TRBD1 or TRBD2 (5 bases each). The V gene lost 3 bases and the J gene lost 6 bases, with 12 bases spanning the gap. CDR3 size: 14 residues. Germline CDR1 and CDR2: SGDLS and YYNGEE. Here the CDR3 reads CASSAGLGAGELFF. Here the CDR3 DNA reads TGTGCCAGCAGCGCGGGGCTGGGCGCCGGGGAGCTGTTTTTT.

This chain joins TRBV4-1 and TRBJ2-3, with D perhaps given as TRBD1 or TRBD2 (5 bases each). CDR3 length: 17 amino acids. Germline V gene sequence: CDR1 MGHRA, CDR2 YSYEKL. V was pared by 5 bases and J by 3 bases, with 21 bases between. CDR3: CASSARGTKKITDTQYF. Written as DNA, the CDR3 is TGCGCCAGCAGCGCCCGAGGGACCAAGAAGATTACAGATACGCAGTATTTT.

The chain is built from TRBV6-5 and TRBJ2-7, with 11 bases that match TRBD1. V dropped 6 bases and J dropped 3; count of bases not matched to a gene: 4. Germline V gene sequence: CDR1 MNHEY, CDR2 SVGAGI. This CDR3 has 14 amino acids. The CDR3 region is CASSRTGGYYEQYF. The CDR3 DNA reads as TGTGCCAGCAGCCGGACAGGGGGCTACTACGAGCAGTACTTC.

V and J are TRBV11-2 and TRBJ1-1, with 7 nucleotides matching TRBD1. Germline values: CDR1 SGHAT, CDR2 FQNNGV. This CDR3 has 14 amino acids. V shed 5 bases and J 4 bases; nucleotides not matched to a gene: 7. The CDR3 DNA follows: TGTGCCAGCAGCCCAGGGGGTTCCGCCACTGAAGCTTTCTTT. Protein sequence: CASSPGGSATEAFF.

The chain recombines TRBV2 with TRBJ2-3, with D unresolved. The CDR3 runs 13 residues. Trimming cost V 8 bases and J 0 bases, with 9 bases left between them. Germline V CDR1 and CDR2: SNHLY, FYNNEI. In DNA, the CDR3 is TGTGCCAGCTCCAGCCTAAGCACAGATACGCAGTATTTT. Its protein is CASSSLSTDTQYF.

In this sample, this clone turned up once. The chain employs TRBV18 and TRBJ2-7, with D maybe TRBD1 (6 bases). This CDR3 contains 16 residues. Germline V gene lookup returns CDR1 KGHSH and CDR2 LQKENI. The V end was cut by 3 bases, the J end by 0 bases, with 15 bases between. The CDR3 DNA follows: TGTGCCAGCTCACCCTTGGCCGGGACACACTCCTACGAGCAGTACTTC. It specifies CASSPLAGTHSYEQYF.

The chain has TRBV5-4 and TRBJ2-5; a weak D match, TRBD1 (6 bases). CDR1 and CDR2 from the germline V gene are SGHNT and YYREEE (reference sequence). The V end lost 4 bases, the J end lost 4 bases, and 11 bases lay between the germline ends. The CDR3 is 13 amino acids. CDR3 sequence: CASSRTGTETQYF. The CDR3 DNA reads TGTGCCAGCAGCCGTACAGGGACAGAGACCCAGTACTTC.

This clone was detected only once. The gene calls are TRBV2 and TRBJ2-4, with unresolved D. The V gene lost 4 bases and the J gene lost 6 bases, with 7 bases spanning the gap. Germline values: CDR1 SNHLY, CDR2 FYNNEI. The CDR3 is 12 amino acids. Here the CDR3 reads CASSGWGNIQYF. As DNA, the CDR3 is TGTGCCAGCAGTGGGTGGGGAAACATTCAGTACTTC. Based on the CDR3 plus reference TRBV2 and TRBJ2-4, the full variable domain is EPEVTQTPSHQVTQMGQEVILRCVPISNHLYFYWYRQILGQKVEFLVSFYNNEISEKSEIFDDQFSVERPDGSNFTLKIRSTKLEDSAMYFCASSGWGNIQYFGAGTRLSVL.

This clone turned up a few times. This sequence joins TRBV6-5 and TRBJ2-7; tentative D call: TRBD1 (6 bases). V lost 7 bases, J lost 2 bases, and 12 bases lay in between. Per the germline V gene, CDR1 is MNHEY and CDR2 is SVGAGI. This CDR3 is built from 13 residues. This chain's CDR3 is CASKTGSTYEQYF. The CDR3 DNA reads TGTGCCAGCAAAACAGGGAGTACCTACGAGCAGTACTTC.

In this sample, this clone turned up a few times. The chain recombines TRBV30 with TRBJ2-1, with a weak D call TRBD2 (6 bases). The CDR3 has 13 amino acids. Trimming pared 3 bases from V and 9 bases from J, leaving 15 bases between. CDR1 GTSNPN and CDR2 SVGIG come from the germline V gene (reference sequence). CDR3 DNA: TGTGCCTGGAGGGTGACTAGAGGAAGTGAGCAGTTCTTC. Translation gives CAWRVTRGSEQFF.

The chain has TRBV7-2 and TRBJ1-1, with TRBD1 matching over 11 bases. Unmatched junction bases numbered 3, after V lost 7 bases and J lost 5 bases. Germline assignment: CDR1 SGHTA and CDR2 FQGNSA. This CDR3 spans 13 amino acids. CDR3 DNA sequence: TGTGCCAGCAACTGGGACAGGGGGACTGAAGCTTTCTTT. It specifies CASNWDRGTEAFF.

The chain employs TRBV2 and TRBJ2-7; TRBD1 or TRBD2 may be the D gene (5 bases each). Per the germline V gene, CDR1 is SNHLY and CDR2 is FYNNEI. V lost 3 bases, J lost 5 bases, and 20 bases lay in between. The CDR3 is 16 amino acids. This CDR3 reads CASSDFLGENSNEQYF. CDR3 nucleotides: TGTGCCAGCAGTGATTTTTTGGGGGAAAATTCCAACGAGCAGTACTTC.

The rearrangement joins TRBV19 to TRBJ2-5; D possibly corresponds to TRBD2 (5 bases). The V gene's germline CDR1 is LNHDA and CDR2 SQIVND (reference sequence). Between the trimmed V and J ends, which lost 0 bases and 5 bases, there was a span of 7 bases. This CDR3 is 13 amino acids long. The CDR3 loop reads CASSIDGVETQYF. Here the CDR3 DNA reads TGTGCCAGTAGTATAGACGGGGTGGAGACCCAGTACTTC.

This chain joins TRBV7-9 and TRBJ1-3; 7 bases agree with TRBD1. Germline V lookup: CDR1 SEHNR, CDR2 FQNEAQ (reference sequence). The CDR3 is made up of 14 amino acids. V shed 1 base, J shed 8 bases, and the junction held 5 bases outside the gene matches. CDR3 in DNA: TGTGCCAGCAGCTTAGTTCCAGGGGGACACACCATATATTTT. It codes for CASSLVPGGHTIYF.

This clone was recorded once. The chain carries TRBV19 and TRBJ1-5; D ambiguous. V was clipped by 7 bases and J by 4 bases, with 14 bases between them. Germline V gene lookup returns CDR1 LNHDA and CDR2 SQIVND (reference sequence). The CDR3 extends over 14 amino acids. The CDR3 sequence is CASTSPPINQPQHF. CDR3 DNA sequence: TGTGCCAGTACCTCACCTCCTATTAATCAGCCCCAGCATTTT.

This clone was observed a single time. The J gene is TRBJ1-4, the V gene TRBV28; TRBD1 is a possible D gene (6 bases). The V end lost 8 bases, the J end lost 13 bases, and 11 bases lay between the germline ends. Germline V CDR1 and CDR2: MDHEN, SYDVKM. The CDR3 totals 10 residues. This chain's CDR3 is CASWGRRLFF. CDR3 sequence (DNA): TGTGCCAGCTGGGGGCGTCGACTGTTTTTT.

This rearrangement joins TRBV9 to TRBJ2-1; TRBD2 aligns across 12 bases. J gave up 4 bases and V 4 bases, and 6 bases lay outside the gene matches. CDR3 length: 16 residues. Germline CDR1 reads SGDLS; CDR2 reads YYNGEE. CDR3 protein: CASSPPGLAGYNEQFF. The DNA for the CDR3 is TGTGCCAGCAGCCCCCCTGGACTAGCGGGGTACAATGAGCAGTTCTTC. The complete variable domain, with remaining parts taken from reference TRBV9 and TRBJ2-1, reads DSGVTQTPKHLITATGQRVTLRCSPRSGDLSVYWYQQSLDQGLQFLIQYYNGEERAKGNILERFSAQQFPDLHSELNLSSLELGDSALYFCASSPPGLAGYNEQFFGPGTRLTVL.

The chain recombines TRBV11-1 with TRBJ2-1, with TRBD1 identical over 12 bases. The J segment lost 3 bases and the V segment lost 1 base, leaving 4 bases of the junction unmatched. CDR3 size: 17 residues. The germline V gene has CDR1 SGHAT and CDR2 FQDESV (reference sequence). The CDR3 nucleotides are TGTGCCAGCAGCTTAGAGGGACAGGGGGCGTTCTACAATGAGCAGTTCTTC. This sequence encodes CASSLEGQGAFYNEQFF. Based on the CDR3 plus reference TRBV11-1 and TRBJ2-1, the full variable domain is EAEVAQSPRYKITEKSQAVAFWCDPISGHATLYWYRQILGQGPELLVQFQDESVVDDSQLPKDRFSAERLKGVDSTLKIQPAELGDSAMYLCASSLEGQGAFYNEQFFGPGTRLTVL.

The chain joins TRBV19 to TRBJ1-1; D is possibly TRBD1 (6 bases). Germline CDR1 reads LNHDA; CDR2 reads SQIVND (reference sequence). V was shortened by 7 bases and J by 5 bases, with 20 bases between the two germline ends. This CDR3 region has 15 residues. CDR3 nucleotide sequence: TGTGCCAGTACCTACGGCCGGACAGTAAGAACTGAAGCTTTCTTT. This translates into CASTYGRTVRTEAFF. The whole variable domain, filled in from reference TRBV19 and TRBJ1-1, reads DGGITQSPKYLFRKEGQNVTLSCEQNLNHDAMYWYRQDPGQGLRLIYYSQIVNDFQKGDIAEGYSVSREKKESFPLTVTSAQKNPTAFYLCASTYGRTVRTEAFFGQGTRLTVV.

The genes are TRBV5-1 and TRBJ2-3; TRBD1 matches 9 bases. Germline V gives CDR1 SGHRS, CDR2 YFSETQ. This CDR3 region has 13 residues. J was trimmed by 1 base and V by 7 bases; bases with no gene match: 1. CDR3 residues: CASRTGGTDTQYF. The CDR3 nucleotides read TGCGCCAGCCGGACAGGGGGCACAGATACGCAGTATTTT.

This clone was seen only once. The rearrangement links TRBV7-2 to TRBJ2-7; a weak D match, TRBD2 (6 bases). The ends were cut back, 1 base at V and 3 bases at J, with 16 bases in the middle. Germline CDR1 is SGHTA and CDR2 is FQGNSA. This CDR3 contains 16 residues. The CDR3 DNA follows: TGTGCCAGCAGCTTAGAGAGGCGGCAGGGAGGCTACGAGCAGTACTTC. Its protein product is CASSLERRQGGYEQYF.

This clone was seen just once. The genes are TRBV18 and TRBJ2-7; D possibly corresponds to TRBD1 (6 bases). Per the germline V gene, CDR1 is KGHSH and CDR2 is LQKENI. V shed 3 bases and J shed 6 bases, with 18 bases lying between them. The CDR3 extends over 15 amino acids. The CDR3: CASSPVQGRGIEQYF. The CDR3 DNA sequence: TGTGCCAGCTCACCGGTACAGGGAAGGGGCATCGAGCAGTACTTC.

Within the sample, this clone is large. V gene TRBV2 combines with J gene TRBJ1-1; 7 bases match TRBD1. Looked up from germline, CDR1 is SNHLY and CDR2 is FYNNEI. V shed 5 bases and J 4 bases; nucleotides not matched to a gene: 10. This CDR3 is 15 amino acids long. The chain's CDR3 is CASSRTTGVGTEAFF. The CDR3 nucleotides read TGTGCCAGCAGTAGAACTACAGGGGTTGGCACTGAAGCTTTCTTT.

The rearrangement joins TRBV27 to TRBJ2-1; D remains ambiguous. This CDR3 is 15 amino acids long. Deletions cut 2 bases from V and 8 bases from J, with 16 bases between. Germline V gene lookup returns CDR1 MNHEY and CDR2 SMNVEV (reference sequence). CDR3 DNA sequence: TGTGCCAGCAGTTTAACGGCAGGCCCCGGGCATGAGCAGTTCTTC. It is translated as CASSLTAGPGHEQFF.

The CDR3 spells CASRSRTANNEKLFF. The DNA for the CDR3 is TGTGCCAGTAGATCCCGGACAGCAAATAATGAAAAACTGTTTTTT. The chain combines TRBV19 with TRBJ1-4; D might be TRBD1 (6 bases). Between the trimmed V and J ends, which lost 6 bases and 4 bases, there was a span of 15 bases. This CDR3 has 15 residues. Per germline, CDR1 LNHDA and CDR2 SQIVND (reference sequence).

Of note for this clone: The sample carries other DNA sequences with the same CDR3. The chain joins TRBV15 to TRBJ2-1; D is ambiguous. Per the germline V gene, CDR1 is LNHNV and CDR2 is YYDKDF (reference sequence). The germline V and J ends were trimmed by 6 bases and 8 bases, with 11 bases remaining between them. The CDR3 sequence is 12 residues long. This CDR3 is CATSTYLDEQFF. The CDR3 DNA is TGTGCCACCAGTACCTACCTCGATGAGCAGTTCTTC.

The V call is TRBV7-8, the J call TRBJ2-3, with D unresolved. V lost 5 bases to trimming and J lost 1 base, with 7 bases between them. Germline V gene lookup returns CDR1 SGHVS and CDR2 FQNEAQ. The CDR3 sequence is 13 residues long. The CDR3 region has the DNA TGTGCCAGCAGCGCTGGGCGCACAGATACGCAGTATTTT. Its translation: CASSAGRTDTQYF. Together with reference TRBV7-8 and TRBJ2-3, the CDR3 gives the full variable domain: GAGVSQSPRYKVAKRGQDVALRCDPISGHVSLFWYQQALGQGPEFLTYFQNEAQLDKSGLPSDRFFAERPEGSVSTLKIQRTQQEDSAVYLCASSAGRTDTQYFGPGTRLTVL.